The 19 T cell receptor beta chains given below trace back to one sample, sequenced in a study of T cell repertoires in ileal Crohn's disease. The repertoire was sequenced with immunoSEQ multiplex PCR; TCRdb's copy has only in-frame clones and lacks some. The sample gives around 15,000 clones, more than 85% of which show up once; roughly 3.4% is in the top ten. Source material: ileal tissue. These receptors were collected from an adult with Crohn's disease.

V and J are TRBV6-5 and TRBJ2-7; 8 nucleotides line up with TRBD1. The germline V gene encodes CDR1 MNHEY and CDR2 SVGAGI. Trimming took 9 bases from V and 3 from J; bases not matched to a gene: 7. The CDR3 is 13 residues long. This CDR3 reads CARTSRGHYEQYF. CDR3 in DNA: TGTGCCAGAACCTCCAGGGGGCACTACGAGCAGTACTTC.

The V and J genes are TRBV5-1 and TRBJ2-5, with D maybe TRBD1 (5 bases). The CDR3 extends over 16 amino acids. The germline V gene has CDR1 SGHRS and CDR2 YFSETQ. V gave up 0 bases and J gave up 5 bases, with 17 bases separating them. The CDR3 nucleotides read TGCGCCAGCAGCTTGGAGGGGTGGTTGCGCGGTGAGACCCAGTACTTC. Its protein product is CASSLEGWLRGETQYF.

This chain uses TRBV5-6 with TRBJ2-3; TRBD2 aligns across 10 bases. This CDR3 spans 14 amino acids. J was trimmed by 6 bases and V by 5 bases; bases with no gene match: 6. The V gene's germline CDR1 is SGHDT and CDR2 YYEEEE. This CDR3 reads CASRSGGAWDTQYF. The CDR3 bases are TGTGCCAGCAGGAGCGGGGGGGCCTGGGATACGCAGTATTTT.

This clone showed up just once. The genes are TRBV7-9 and TRBJ2-2, with TRBD1 as a possible D gene (6 bases). Germline CDR1 is SEHNR and CDR2 is FQNEAQ (reference sequence). This CDR3 region has 17 residues. The V gene lost 0 bases and the J gene lost 4 bases, with 15 bases spanning the gap. The CDR3 nucleotides are TGTGCCAGCAGCTTAGCGGGCCCTAGGGGGTCCACCGGGGAGCTGTTTTTT. This sequence encodes CASSLAGPRGSTGELFF.

The rearrangement links TRBV7-9 to TRBJ2-4; D is unresolved. Deletions cut 5 bases from V and 7 bases from J, with 9 bases between. The germline V gene has CDR1 SEHNR and CDR2 FQNEAQ (reference sequence). This CDR3 contains 12 residues. The CDR3 coding sequence is TGTGCCAGCAGCCGAAGACATAACATTCAGTACTTC. It codes for CASSRRHNIQYF.

The gene calls are TRBV30 and TRBJ2-3; 9 bases map to TRBD2. Trimming cost V 0 bases and J 2 bases; bases outside gene matches: 6. The V gene's germline CDR1 is GTSNPN and CDR2 SVGIG (reference sequence). CDR3 length: 16 residues. CDR3 amino acids: CAWSVPAGGNTDTQYF. CDR3 bases: TGTGCCTGGAGTGTTCCAGCGGGGGGAAACACAGATACGCAGTATTTT.

The CDR3 bases are TGTGCCAGCAGCTTAGTTTGGGGGGATAGCAATCAGCCCCAGCATTTT. Protein product: CASSLVWGDSNQPQHF. The gene calls are TRBV7-2 and TRBJ1-5; possibly TRBD1 for D (5 bases). CDR1 and CDR2 from the germline V gene are SGHTA and FQGNSA. Trimming pared 1 base from V and 0 bases from J, leaving 10 bases between. There are 16 residues in the CDR3.

The genes are TRBV5-6 and TRBJ1-3; D is uncertain. V lost 0 bases, J lost 1 base, and 5 bases lay in between. This CDR3 region has 14 residues. Looked up from germline, CDR1 is SGHDT and CDR2 is YYEEEE. CDR3 nucleotide sequence: TGTGCCAGCAGCTTGGGCAGGTCTGGAAACACCATATATTTT. It is translated as CASSLGRSGNTIYF.

The genes are TRBV30 and TRBJ1-3, with 7 bases identical to TRBD1. The CDR3 is 15 amino acids. Germline trimming cut 3 bases from V and 5 bases from J; bases unmatched to any gene: 10. Germline CDR1 is GTSNPN and CDR2 is SVGIG (reference sequence). CDR3 in amino acids: CAWRMAGGLRNTIYF. DNA for the CDR3: TGTGCCTGGAGGATGGCAGGGGGTTTGAGAAACACCATATATTTT.

This clone was counted once. The CDR3 here is CASSLTGGGQPQHF. Here the CDR3 DNA reads TGTGCCAGCAGCTTAACAGGGGGCGGCCAGCCCCAGCATTTT. The J gene is TRBJ1-5, the V gene TRBV7-2; 9 nucleotides agree with TRBD1. This CDR3 has 14 residues. Germline V gene lookup returns CDR1 SGHTA and CDR2 FQGNSA. V was clipped by 2 bases and J by 7 bases; unmatched bases: 3.

The chain employs TRBV9 and TRBJ1-4, with 7 bases aligning to TRBD1. Germline loops: CDR1 SGDLS, CDR2 YYNGEE. The ends lost 0 bases at V and 8 bases at J; junction bases unmatched: 7. This CDR3 is 15 amino acids long. CDR3 in DNA: TGTGCCAGCAGCGTAGATACAGGGGTAAACGAAAAACTGTTTTTT. Amino acid sequence: CASSVDTGVNEKLFF. The full variable domain, in which reference TRBV9 and TRBJ1-4 provide the parts outside the CDR3, is DSGVTQTPKHLITATGQRVTLRCSPRSGDLSVYWYQQSLDQGLQFLIQYYNGEERAKGNILERFSAQQFPDLHSELNLSSLELGDSALYFCASSVDTGVNEKLFFGSGTQLSVL.

The chain carries TRBV5-1 and TRBJ2-7; the D gene is possibly TRBD1 (5 bases). V dropped 0 bases and J dropped 3 bases, with 10 bases sitting between them. Per germline, CDR1 SGHRS and CDR2 YFSETQ. CDR3 length: 14 amino acids. In DNA, the CDR3 is TGCGCCAGCAGCTTGGAGGGGTCCAGCTACGAGCAGTACTTC. Translated: CASSLEGSSYEQYF. Full variable domain (missing parts from reference TRBV5-1 and TRBJ2-7): KAGVTQTPRYLIKTRGQQVTLSCSPISGHRSVSWYQQTPGQGLQFLFEYFSETQRNKGNFPGRFSGRQFSNSRSEMNVSTLELGDSALYLCASSLEGSSYEQYFGPGTRLTVT.

This chain joins TRBV30 and TRBJ1-5; D perhaps matches TRBD1 (5 bases). The ends were cut back, 1 base at V and 1 base at J, with 5 bases in the middle. The CDR3 is 13 residues long. From germline, CDR1 is GTSNPN and CDR2 SVGIG (reference sequence). This CDR3 reads CAWSEGSNQPQHF. DNA of the CDR3: TGTGCCTGGAGTGAGGGGAGCAATCAGCCCCAGCATTTT.

This sequence joins TRBV7-3 and TRBJ2-5; 7 bases fit TRBD2. The CDR3 runs 13 residues. Germline CDR1 is SGHTA and CDR2 is FQGTGA. After removal of 5 bases from V and 5 bases from J, the junction contained 5 bases not matched to a gene. CDR3 sequence (DNA): TGTGCCAGCAGCAGAGGGAGGGAGGAGACCCAGTACTTC. Amino acid sequence: CASSRGREETQYF.

The V call is TRBV2, the J call TRBJ1-5, with TRBD1 matching over 7 bases. This CDR3 is 14 amino acids long. Germline CDR1 is SNHLY and CDR2 is FYNNEI. Trimming at V came to 4 bases and at J to 2 bases, leaving 2 bases not matched to a gene. CDR3 DNA: TGTGCCAGCAGTGTAGACAGGGGCAATCAGCCCCAGCATTTT. This translates into CASSVDRGNQPQHF.

The genes are TRBV6-5 and TRBJ1-2; D is undetermined. Per germline, CDR1 MNHEY and CDR2 SVGAGI. This CDR3 comprises 13 residues. V shed 4 bases and J shed 1 base, with 7 bases lying between them. CDR3 nucleotides: TGTGCCAGCAGTTTACAGAGTAACTATGGCTACACCTTC. It is translated as CASSLQSNYGYTF.

CDR3 in DNA: TGCGCCAGCAGCCAAGCCCAAGGAGGCACTGAAGCTTTCTTT. Its translation: CASSQAQGGTEAFF. J is TRBJ1-1 and V is TRBV4-3; D unresolved. Trimming shortened V by 1 base and J by 4 bases, and 10 bases separated the two germline ends. This CDR3 has 14 residues. Germline V gene lookup returns CDR1 LGHNA and CDR2 YSLEER.

This chain uses TRBV9 with TRBJ2-2; D unresolved. Germline V CDR1 and CDR2: SGDLS, YYNGEE. The V gene lost 0 bases and the J gene lost 6 bases, with 3 bases spanning the gap. There are 12 residues in the CDR3. DNA for the CDR3: TGTGCCAGCAGCGTAGCTCCCGGGGAGCTGTTTTTT. It encodes CASSVAPGELFF.

The chain recombines TRBV5-1 with TRBJ2-7; a possible D gene is TRBD1 (6 bases). Trimming stripped 0 bases from V and 5 bases from J, with 12 bases between. Germline CDR1 and CDR2: SGHRS and YFSETQ. This CDR3 is 14 amino acids long. The CDR3 DNA is TGCGCCAGCAGCTTGGAAACAGGGATGAACGAGCAGTACTTC. Its protein is CASSLETGMNEQYF.